This is a list of T cell receptor beta chains from one sample in a study of cytomegalovirus exposure and HLA in healthy donors. Here immunoSEQ multiplex PCR was the method, and the copy in TCRdb shows in-frame clones only, minus some. The sample holds roughly 160,000 clones, approximately 83% seen once. Sequenced sample: PBMCs. Receptors were obtained from a man aged 18 to 35 in good health and CMV-seropositive. The CDR3 runs from the conserved cysteine through the conserved F or W. The order of the fields is V gene, D gene, J gene, clone size, CDR3 protein, CDR3 DNA. A D gene is named only where the DNA matches it firmly. Rows give clone size only sometimes, using once, few, many, or a class for an expanded clone.

v_call: TRBV27
d_call: TRBD1
j_call: TRBJ2-1
clone_size: NA
cdr3_aa: CASGPKGQGYNEQFF
cdr3_nt: TGTGCCAGCGGGCCCAAGGGACAGGGATACAATGAGCAGTTCTTC

v_call: TRBV19
d_call: NA
j_call: TRBJ2-7
clone_size: NA
cdr3_aa: CASRPFRGLGHEQYF
cdr3_nt: TGTGCCAGTAGGCCTTTTAGAGGGTTAGGCCACGAGCAGTACTTC

v_call: TRBV6-1
d_call: TRBD1
j_call: TRBJ1-1
clone_size: NA
cdr3_aa: CASSVTFWDRGPRENTEAFF
cdr3_nt: TGTGCCAGCAGTGTTACGTTTTGGGACAGGGGGCCGCGTGAGAACACTGAAGCTTTCTTT

v_call: TRBV4-1
d_call: TRBD1
j_call: TRBJ1-4
clone_size: NA
cdr3_aa: CASSRSGQGRGVDEKLFF
cdr3_nt: TGCGCCAGCAGTCGAAGTGGACAGGGGAGGGGAGTGGATGAAAAACTGTTTTTT

v_call: TRBV13
d_call: TRBD1
j_call: TRBJ2-7
clone_size: NA
cdr3_aa: CASSFGRGLLYTYEQYF
cdr3_nt: TGTGCCAGCAGCTTCGGCAGGGGGCTTCTTTACACCTACGAGCAGTACTTC

v_call: TRBV5-6
d_call: NA
j_call: TRBJ1-2
clone_size: NA
cdr3_aa: CASSLLYGYTF
cdr3_nt: TGTGCCAGCAGCCTCTTATATGGCTACACCTTC

v_call: TRBV10-3
d_call: NA
j_call: TRBJ2-7
clone_size: NA
cdr3_aa: CASQTRTSYEQYF
cdr3_nt: TGTGCCTCGCAGACACGAACTTCCTACGAGCAGTACTTC

v_call: TRBV6-5
d_call: TRBD1
j_call: TRBJ2-7
clone_size: NA
cdr3_aa: CASSSSGTGYEQYF
cdr3_nt: TGTGCCAGCAGTTCATCCGGGACAGGGTACGAGCAGTACTTC

v_call: TRBV21-1
d_call: NA
j_call: TRBJ1-5
clone_size: NA
cdr3_aa: CASSTFPGSGPQHF
cdr3_nt: TGTGCCAGCAGCACGTTCCCAGGATCAGGGCCCCAGCATTTT

v_call: TRBV6-5
d_call: NA
j_call: TRBJ1-2
clone_size: NA
cdr3_aa: CASSHRGGNYGYTF
cdr3_nt: TGTGCCAGCAGTCACCGTGGGGGGAACTATGGCTACACCTTC

v_call: TRBV4-3
d_call: TRBD2
j_call: TRBJ2-7
clone_size: few
cdr3_aa: CASSRGTSGASYEQYF
cdr3_nt: TGCGCCAGCAGCCGAGGGACTAGCGGGGCCTCCTACGAGCAGTACTTC

v_call: TRBV7-3
d_call: TRBD1
j_call: TRBJ1-2
clone_size: NA
cdr3_aa: CASSSGQNYGYTF
cdr3_nt: TGTGCCAGCAGCTCGGGACAGAACTATGGCTACACCTTC

v_call: TRBV14
d_call: TRBD2
j_call: TRBJ2-5
clone_size: NA
cdr3_aa: CASSQGGTRKTQYF
cdr3_nt: TGTGCCAGCAGCCAGGGCGGGACTAGGAAGACCCAGTACTTC

v_call: TRBV4-3
d_call: NA
j_call: TRBJ1-2
clone_size: NA
cdr3_aa: CASSQDGQGPYGYTF
cdr3_nt: TGCGCCAGCAGCCAAGACGGGCAGGGTCCATATGGCTACACCTTC

v_call: TRBV7-2
d_call: NA
j_call: TRBJ1-5
clone_size: NA
cdr3_aa: CASSGQGGDQPQHF
cdr3_nt: TGTGCCAGTTCGGGGCAGGGAGGTGATCAGCCCCAGCATTTT

v_call: TRBV5-1
d_call: NA
j_call: TRBJ2-7
clone_size: NA
cdr3_aa: CASSPGSQLNYEQYF
cdr3_nt: TGCGCCAGCAGCCCGGGGAGTCAATTGAACTACGAGCAGTACTTC

v_call: TRBV30
d_call: NA
j_call: TRBJ1-6
clone_size: NA
cdr3_aa: CAWSVVVGQGSSPLHF
cdr3_nt: TGTGCCTGGAGTGTGGTGGTTGGTCAGGGGAGTTCACCCCTCCACTTT

v_call: TRBV6-5
d_call: NA
j_call: TRBJ1-2
clone_size: NA
cdr3_aa: CASSYDGALDYGYTF
cdr3_nt: TGTGCCAGCAGTTACGATGGGGCTCTTGACTATGGCTACACCTTC

v_call: TRBV6-6
d_call: TRBD1
j_call: TRBJ1-2
clone_size: few
cdr3_aa: CASSRDSYYTF
cdr3_nt: TGTGCCAGCAGCCGGGACAGCTACTACACCTTC

v_call: TRBV6-1
d_call: TRBD1
j_call: TRBJ1-2
clone_size: NA
cdr3_aa: CASREDRIYPYGYTF
cdr3_nt: TGTGCCAGCAGAGAGGACAGGATCTACCCCTATGGCTACACCTTC

v_call: TRBV11-2
d_call: NA
j_call: TRBJ2-7
clone_size: NA
cdr3_aa: CASREGSYEQYF
cdr3_nt: TGTGCCAGCAGAGAGGGCTCCTACGAGCAGTACTTC

v_call: TRBV27
d_call: NA
j_call: TRBJ2-7
clone_size: NA
cdr3_aa: CASSLADGEQYF
cdr3_nt: TGTGCCAGCAGCCTCGCGGATGGCGAGCAGTACTTC

v_call: TRBV9
d_call: NA
j_call: TRBJ1-3
clone_size: NA
cdr3_aa: CASTGSGGTGNTIYF
cdr3_nt: TGTGCCAGCACCGGATCGGGGGGAACTGGAAACACCATATATTTT

v_call: TRBV7-2
d_call: NA
j_call: TRBJ1-1
clone_size: NA
cdr3_aa: CASSLASDLTEAFF
cdr3_nt: TGTGCCAGCAGCTTAGCCAGCGACTTAACTGAAGCTTTCTTT

v_call: TRBV6-1
d_call: NA
j_call: TRBJ1-2
clone_size: NA
cdr3_aa: CASSGGGGYTF
cdr3_nt: TGTGCCAGCAGTGGCGGGGGAGGCTACACCTTC

v_call: TRBV4-2
d_call: NA
j_call: TRBJ2-3
clone_size: few
cdr3_aa: CASSQRRGAQLDTQYF
cdr3_nt: TGTGCCAGCAGCCAGCGACGGGGGGCTCAATTGGATACGCAGTATTTT

v_call: TRBV7-2
d_call: NA
j_call: TRBJ2-2
clone_size: NA
cdr3_aa: CASSARGITGELFF
cdr3_nt: TGTGCCAGCAGCGCAAGAGGTATCACCGGGGAGCTGTTTTTT

v_call: TRBV10-2
d_call: NA
j_call: TRBJ2-5
clone_size: NA
cdr3_aa: CASSELKRSKETQYF
cdr3_nt: TGCGCCAGCAGTGAGTTAAAGCGATCTAAAGAGACCCAGTACTTC

v_call: TRBV4-1
d_call: NA
j_call: TRBJ1-1
clone_size: NA
cdr3_aa: CASSLPGGGQGAFF
cdr3_nt: TGCGCCAGCAGCCTCCCTGGGGGGGGGCAAGGAGCTTTCTTT

v_call: TRBV13
d_call: NA
j_call: TRBJ1-1
clone_size: NA
cdr3_aa: CASSPTTGDTEAFF
cdr3_nt: TGTGCCAGCAGCCCTACGACAGGAGACACTGAAGCTTTCTTT

v_call: TRBV9
d_call: TRBD2
j_call: TRBJ2-3
clone_size: NA
cdr3_aa: CASSERGSFGTDTQYF
cdr3_nt: TGTGCCAGCAGCGAGCGGGGGAGCTTCGGCACAGATACGCAGTATTTT

v_call: TRBV4-3
d_call: NA
j_call: TRBJ2-7
clone_size: NA
cdr3_aa: CASSQDRTDYLEQYF
cdr3_nt: TGCGCCAGCAGCCAAGATAGGACTGATTACTTGGAGCAGTACTTC

v_call: TRBV27
d_call: NA
j_call: TRBJ1-6
clone_size: few
cdr3_aa: CASSLTGSKSPLHF
cdr3_nt: TGTGCCAGCAGTCTTACAGGGTCCAAATCACCCCTCCACTTT

v_call: TRBV29-1
d_call: NA
j_call: TRBJ2-7
clone_size: few
cdr3_aa: CSVGSYEQYF
cdr3_nt: TGCAGCGTTGGTAGTTACGAGCAGTACTTC

v_call: TRBV11-2
d_call: NA
j_call: TRBJ1-5
clone_size: NA
cdr3_aa: CASSLDGGNFQPQHF
cdr3_nt: TGTGCCAGCAGCTTAGATGGGGGGAACTTTCAGCCCCAGCATTTT

v_call: TRBV7-2
d_call: NA
j_call: TRBJ1-2
clone_size: NA
cdr3_aa: CASNLQGAPLKGNYGYTF
cdr3_nt: TGTGCCAGCAACCTTCAAGGGGCCCCATTAAAGGGGAACTATGGCTACACCTTC

v_call: TRBV20-1
d_call: NA
j_call: TRBJ2-7
clone_size: NA
cdr3_aa: CSARMGREQYF
cdr3_nt: TGCAGTGCAAGAATGGGGCGCGAGCAGTACTTC

v_call: TRBV7-8
d_call: TRBD1
j_call: TRBJ2-7
clone_size: NA
cdr3_aa: CASRNRQGLGYEQYF
cdr3_nt: TGTGCCAGCAGAAATAGACAGGGCCTCGGTTACGAGCAGTACTTC

v_call: TRBV7-2
d_call: TRBD2
j_call: TRBJ2-5
clone_size: NA
cdr3_aa: CASSLRNAGGQETQYF
cdr3_nt: TGTGCCAGCAGCCTTAGAAACGCGGGGGGGCAGGAGACCCAGTACTTC

v_call: TRBV5-1
d_call: TRBD2
j_call: TRBJ2-5
clone_size: NA
cdr3_aa: CASSLWGTTRQETQYF
cdr3_nt: TGCGCCAGCAGCTTGTGGGGGACTACCCGGCAAGAGACCCAGTACTTC

v_call: TRBV29-1
d_call: TRBD1
j_call: TRBJ1-2
clone_size: NA
cdr3_aa: CSVEGGGQGASNYGYTF
cdr3_nt: TGCAGCGTTGAAGGAGGAGGACAGGGGGCTTCGAACTATGGCTACACCTTC

v_call: TRBV9
d_call: TRBD1
j_call: TRBJ2-2
clone_size: NA
cdr3_aa: CASSAYGTESNTGELFF
cdr3_nt: TGTGCCAGCAGCGCATACGGGACAGAGTCCAACACCGGGGAGCTGTTTTTT

v_call: TRBV5-5
d_call: TRBD1
j_call: TRBJ1-1
clone_size: NA
cdr3_aa: CASDRFPRGATEAFF
cdr3_nt: TGTGCCAGCGACCGTTTCCCCAGGGGGGCCACTGAAGCTTTCTTT

v_call: TRBV11-1
d_call: TRBD1
j_call: TRBJ2-3
clone_size: NA
cdr3_aa: CASSTGTGDLAQYF
cdr3_nt: TGTGCCAGCAGCACCGGGACAGGTGATCTTGCGCAGTATTTT

v_call: TRBV5-1
d_call: TRBD2
j_call: TRBJ2-1
clone_size: once
cdr3_aa: CASSPTAGGRNEQFF
cdr3_nt: TGCGCCAGCAGCCCCACGGCGGGGGGGCGCAATGAGCAGTTCTTC